These 5 T cell receptor beta chains came from one sample sequenced in a study of CD8 T cells in Susac syndrome (dated by TCRdb to about 2019). The method behind the library was the immunoSEQ multiplex PCR assay. RNA was extracted using the RNeasy kit, and about 0.45 to 1 ug of the RNA was reverse transcribed with random hexamers. TCRdb cleaned the public reads at Q25 with fastp, built clones with MiXCR and kept in-frame beta chains. Identical CDR3 protein sequences are pooled into one entry, listed with their most common genes and DNA. The sample profile shows about 130,000 distinct CDR3 sequences; around 94% of them were found once. 0.087% of the sample goes to the ten largest clones. The source material was CD4+ T cells from PBMCs. Source of these receptors: a human donor in good health.

This clonotype was counted a single time. The chain has TRBV24-1 and TRBJ2-1; possible D gene TRBD2, 6 bases. The germline V and J ends were trimmed by 4 bases and 12 bases, with 21 bases remaining between them. CDR1 is KGHDR, CDR2 SFDVKD, per germline. The CDR3 consists of 15 residues. In nucleotides, the CDR3 is TGTGCCACCAGTGACCCCACTGGGGACGGAGGGAGGCAGTTCTTC. This sequence encodes CATSDPTGDGGRQFF.

This clonotype was seen just once. The chain employs TRBV5-1 and TRBJ2-2, with 12 nucleotides matching TRBD2. Germline V gives CDR1 SGHRS, CDR2 YFSETQ. CDR3 length: 20 residues. V trimming: 3 bases; J trimming: 0 bases; junction bases outside the gene matches: 12. This CDR3 is CASSSGASGRADPNTGELFF. The DNA of the CDR3 is TGCGCCAGCAGCTCCGGGGCTAGCGGGAGGGCCGATCCGAACACCGGGGAGCTGTTTTTT.

The V and J genes are TRBV7-8 and TRBJ1-1; D not certain. V shed 5 bases and J shed 1 base, with 11 bases lying between them. CDR1 SGHVS and CDR2 FQNEAQ come from the germline V gene. The CDR3 runs 14 residues. The CDR3 DNA follows: TGTGCCAGCAGCCCCGCCAGCGGGAACACTGAAGCTTTCTTT. Its protein is CASSPASGNTEAFF.

The CDR3 is CASTRLDAPYGYTF. The CDR3 coding sequence is TGTGCCAGTACGAGGTTGGACGCTCCCTATGGCTACACCTTC. V usage is TRBV19 and J usage is TRBJ1-2, with D unresolved. Germline V gives CDR1 LNHDA, CDR2 SQIVND (reference sequence). This CDR3 has 14 residues. V was pared by 7 bases and J by 4 bases, with 16 bases between.

The rearrangement uses TRBV29-1 and TRBJ1-3; the D gene is possibly TRBD1 (6 bases). This CDR3 comprises 14 residues. Per the germline V gene, CDR1 is SQVTM and CDR2 is ANQGSEA. The V and J ends lost 5 bases and 2 bases respectively, with 13 bases between them. The CDR3 DNA is TGCAGCGTTCTGCCAGGGGCGCCTGGAAACACCATATATTTT. Amino acids: CSVLPGAPGNTIYF.